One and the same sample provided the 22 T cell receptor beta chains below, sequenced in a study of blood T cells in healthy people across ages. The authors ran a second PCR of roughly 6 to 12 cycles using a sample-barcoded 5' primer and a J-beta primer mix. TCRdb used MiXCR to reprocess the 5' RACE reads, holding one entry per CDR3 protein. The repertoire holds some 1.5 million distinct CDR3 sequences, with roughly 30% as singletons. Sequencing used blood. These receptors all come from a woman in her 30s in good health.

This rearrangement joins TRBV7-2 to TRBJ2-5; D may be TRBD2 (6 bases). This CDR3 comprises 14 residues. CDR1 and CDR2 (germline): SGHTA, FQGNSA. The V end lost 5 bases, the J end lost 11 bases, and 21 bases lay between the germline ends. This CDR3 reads CASSRMGGTGEQYF. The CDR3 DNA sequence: TGTGCCAGCAGCCGTATGGGTGGAACGGGAGAGCAGTACTTC. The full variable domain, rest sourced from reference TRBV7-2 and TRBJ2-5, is GAGVSQSPSNKVTEKGKDVELRCDPISGHTALYWYRQSLGQGLEFLIYFQGNSAPDKSGLPSDRFSAERTGGSVSTLTIQRTQQEDSAVYLCASSRMGGTGEQYFGPGTRLLVL.

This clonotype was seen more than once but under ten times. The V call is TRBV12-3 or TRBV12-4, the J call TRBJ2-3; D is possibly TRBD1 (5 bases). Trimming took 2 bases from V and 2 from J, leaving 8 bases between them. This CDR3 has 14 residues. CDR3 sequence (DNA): TGTGCCAGCAGTTTAAAGGGGATCACAGATACGCAGTATTTT. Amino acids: CASSLKGITDTQYF.

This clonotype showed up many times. CDR3 nucleotide sequence: TGCAGCGTTGATCAGGCGCTTGAGAACTATGGCTACACCTTC. Translated: CSVDQALENYGYTF. The V and J genes are TRBV29-1 and TRBJ1-2; no firm D call. CDR1 and CDR2 (germline): SQVTM, ANQGSEA. The length of the CDR3 is 14 residues. Trimming removed 3 bases at V and 2 bases at J, with 13 bases between. Full variable domain (rest looked up from reference TRBV29-1 and TRBJ1-2): SAVISQKPSRDICQRGTSLTIQCQVDSQVTMMFWYRQQPGQSLTLIATANQGSEATYESGFVIDKFPISRPNLTFSTLTVSNMSPEDSSIYLCSVDQALENYGYTFGSGTRLTVV.

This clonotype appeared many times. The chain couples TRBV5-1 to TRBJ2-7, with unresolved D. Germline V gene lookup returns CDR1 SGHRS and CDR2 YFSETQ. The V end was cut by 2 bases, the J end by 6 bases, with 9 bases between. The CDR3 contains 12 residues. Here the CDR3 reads CASSFSSGEQYF. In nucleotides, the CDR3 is TGCGCCAGCAGCTTCTCATCAGGCGAGCAGTACTTC.

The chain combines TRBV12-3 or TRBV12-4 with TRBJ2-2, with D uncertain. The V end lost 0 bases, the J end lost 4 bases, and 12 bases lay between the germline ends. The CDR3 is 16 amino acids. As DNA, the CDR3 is TGTGCCAGCAGTTTAGCCCTCGGCAGATTCACCGGGGAGCTGTTTTTT. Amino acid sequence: CASSLALGRFTGELFF.

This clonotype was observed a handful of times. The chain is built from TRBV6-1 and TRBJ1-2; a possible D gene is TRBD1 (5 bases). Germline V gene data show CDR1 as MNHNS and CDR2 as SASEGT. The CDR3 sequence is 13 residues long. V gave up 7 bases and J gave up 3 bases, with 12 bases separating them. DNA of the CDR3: TGTGCCAGCAACAAAAGGGGTGACTATGGCTACACCTTC. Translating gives CASNKRGDYGYTF.

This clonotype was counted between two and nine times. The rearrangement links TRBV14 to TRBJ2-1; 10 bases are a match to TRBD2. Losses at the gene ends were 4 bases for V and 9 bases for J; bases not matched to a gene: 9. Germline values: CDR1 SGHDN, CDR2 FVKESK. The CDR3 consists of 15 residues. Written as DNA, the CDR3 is TGTGCCAGCAGCCGGAAGCGGGGGGGCCGGGTTGAGCAGTTCTTC. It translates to CASSRKRGGRVEQFF.

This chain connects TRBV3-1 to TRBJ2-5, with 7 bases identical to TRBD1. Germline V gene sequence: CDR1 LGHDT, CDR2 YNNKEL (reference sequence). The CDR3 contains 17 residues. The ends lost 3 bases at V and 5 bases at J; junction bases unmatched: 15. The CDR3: CASSQDPTGSPRETQYF. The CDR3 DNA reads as TGTGCCAGCAGCCAGGACCCGACAGGGAGCCCTCGGGAGACCCAGTACTTC.

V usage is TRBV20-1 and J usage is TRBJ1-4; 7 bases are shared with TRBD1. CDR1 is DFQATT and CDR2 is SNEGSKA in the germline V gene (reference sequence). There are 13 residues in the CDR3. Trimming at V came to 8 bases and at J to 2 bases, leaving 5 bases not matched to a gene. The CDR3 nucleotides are TGCAGTTCTACAGGGGCTACTAATGAAAAACTGTTTTTT. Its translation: CSSTGATNEKLFF.

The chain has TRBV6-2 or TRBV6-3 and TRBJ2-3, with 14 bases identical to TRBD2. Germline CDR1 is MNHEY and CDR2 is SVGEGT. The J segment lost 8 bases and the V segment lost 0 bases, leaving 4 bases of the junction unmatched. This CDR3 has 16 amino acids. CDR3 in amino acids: CASSYSGLAGVSTQYF. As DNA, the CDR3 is TGTGCCAGCAGTTACTCGGGACTAGCGGGAGTAAGTACGCAGTATTTT.

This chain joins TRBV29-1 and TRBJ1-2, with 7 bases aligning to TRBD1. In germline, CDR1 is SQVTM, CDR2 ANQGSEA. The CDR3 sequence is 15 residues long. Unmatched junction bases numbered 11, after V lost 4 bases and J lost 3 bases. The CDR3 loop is CSVVGPRQGDYGYTF. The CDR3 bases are TGCAGCGTTGTCGGACCCAGGCAGGGGGACTATGGCTACACCTTC.

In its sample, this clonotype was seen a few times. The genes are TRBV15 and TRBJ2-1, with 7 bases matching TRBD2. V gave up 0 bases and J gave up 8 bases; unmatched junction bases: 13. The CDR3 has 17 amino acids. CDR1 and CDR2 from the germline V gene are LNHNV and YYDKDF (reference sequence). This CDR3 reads CATSRDGEGKREDEQFF. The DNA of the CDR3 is TGTGCCACCAGCAGAGATGGGGAGGGAAAAAGAGAGGATGAGCAGTTCTTC.

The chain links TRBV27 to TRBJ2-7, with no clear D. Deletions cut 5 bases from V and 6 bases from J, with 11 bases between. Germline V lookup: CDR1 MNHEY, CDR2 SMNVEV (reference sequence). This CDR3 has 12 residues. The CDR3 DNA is TGTGCCAGCAGTGGTTTGGGTCGCGAGCAGTACTTC. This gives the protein CASSGLGREQYF.

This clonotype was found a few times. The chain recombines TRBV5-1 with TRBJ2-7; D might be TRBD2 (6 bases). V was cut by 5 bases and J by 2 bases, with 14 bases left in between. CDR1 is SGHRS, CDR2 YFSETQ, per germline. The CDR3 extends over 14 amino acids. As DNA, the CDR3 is TGCGCCAGCAGTGACGACGGGAGCCCCTACGAGCAGTACTTC. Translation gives CASSDDGSPYEQYF.

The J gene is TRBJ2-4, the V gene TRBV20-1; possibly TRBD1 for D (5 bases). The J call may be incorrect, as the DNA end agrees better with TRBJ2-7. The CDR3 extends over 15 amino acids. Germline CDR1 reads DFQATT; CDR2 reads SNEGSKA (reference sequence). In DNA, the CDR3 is TGCAGTGCTAGGGGGCCCAGGGAATCGACCTACGAGCAGTACTTC. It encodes CSARGPRESTYEQYF.

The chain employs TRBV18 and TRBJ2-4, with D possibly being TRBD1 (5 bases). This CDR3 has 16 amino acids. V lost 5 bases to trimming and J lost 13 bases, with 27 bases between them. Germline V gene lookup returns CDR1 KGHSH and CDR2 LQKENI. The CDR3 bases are TGTGCCAGCTCAGAACAAAGACAGATATCTATCCATGAGCAGTACTTC. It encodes CASSEQRQISIHEQYF.

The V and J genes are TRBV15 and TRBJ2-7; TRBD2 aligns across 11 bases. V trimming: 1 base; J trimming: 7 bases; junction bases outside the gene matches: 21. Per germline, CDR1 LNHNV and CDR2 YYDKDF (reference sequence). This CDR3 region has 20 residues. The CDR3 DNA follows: TGTGCCACCAGCAGAGGTGGGGGACTAGCGGCCTCCGCCAACTACAATGAGCAGTACTTC. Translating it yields CATSRGGGLAASANYNEQYF.

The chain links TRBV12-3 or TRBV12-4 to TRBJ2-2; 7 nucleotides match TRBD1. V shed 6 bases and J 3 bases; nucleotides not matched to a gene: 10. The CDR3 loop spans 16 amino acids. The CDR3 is CASSSRPTGYTGELFF. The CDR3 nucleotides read TGTGCCAGCAGCTCTAGACCGACAGGGTACACCGGGGAGCTGTTTTTT.

CDR3 sequence reads: CASSSAGLAGKHSSYNEQYF. CDR3 bases: TGTGCCAGCAGCTCCGCGGGACTAGCGGGAAAGCATAGCTCCTACAATGAGCAGTACTTC. The V and J genes are TRBV7-9 and TRBJ2-1; TRBD2 matches 13 bases. The J call is in doubt because the DNA end fits TRBJ2-7 better. The CDR3 is 20 residues long. Germline V gene data show CDR1 as SEHNR and CDR2 as FQNEAQ (reference sequence).

CDR3 loop: CASSFASGGHNEQFF. The CDR3 DNA reads TGTGCCAGCAGCTTCGCTTCCGGGGGGCACAATGAGCAGTTCTTC. The J gene is TRBJ2-1, the V gene TRBV7-2; D perhaps matches TRBD2 (7 bases). The CDR3 has 15 residues. In germline, CDR1 is SGHTA, CDR2 FQGNSA. The V end lost 3 bases, the J end lost 5 bases, and 14 bases lay between the germline ends.

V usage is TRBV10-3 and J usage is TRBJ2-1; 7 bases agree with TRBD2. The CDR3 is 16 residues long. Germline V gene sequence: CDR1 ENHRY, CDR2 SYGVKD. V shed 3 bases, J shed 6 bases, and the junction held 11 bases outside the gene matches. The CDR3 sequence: CAISDRGEGLANEQFF. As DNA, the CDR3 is TGTGCCATCAGTGATCGGGGGGAGGGCCTTGCCAATGAGCAGTTCTTC.

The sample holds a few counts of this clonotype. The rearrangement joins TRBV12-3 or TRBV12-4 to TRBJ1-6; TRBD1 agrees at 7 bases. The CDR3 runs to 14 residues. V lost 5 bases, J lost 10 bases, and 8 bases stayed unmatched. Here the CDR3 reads CASSTTGTESPLHF. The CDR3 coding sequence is TGTGCCAGCAGTACAACCGGGACAGAATCACCCCTCCACTTT.